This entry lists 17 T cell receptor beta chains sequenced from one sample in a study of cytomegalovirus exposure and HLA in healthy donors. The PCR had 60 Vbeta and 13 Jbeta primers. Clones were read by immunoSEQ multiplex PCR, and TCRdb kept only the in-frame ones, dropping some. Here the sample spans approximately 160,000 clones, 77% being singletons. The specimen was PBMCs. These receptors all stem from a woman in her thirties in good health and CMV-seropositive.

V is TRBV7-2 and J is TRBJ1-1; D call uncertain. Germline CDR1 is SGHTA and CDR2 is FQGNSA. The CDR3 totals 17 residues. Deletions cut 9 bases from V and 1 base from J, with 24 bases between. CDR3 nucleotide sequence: TGTGCCAGTTATATCCCTCTCTCGGCGGGCAGGAACACTGAAGCTTTCTTT. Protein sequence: CASYIPLSAGRNTEAFF.

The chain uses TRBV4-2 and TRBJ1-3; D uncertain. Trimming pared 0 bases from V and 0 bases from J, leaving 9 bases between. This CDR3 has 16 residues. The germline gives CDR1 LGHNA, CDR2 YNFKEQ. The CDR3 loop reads CASSQDPGGSGNTIYF. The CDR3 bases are TGTGCCAGCAGCCAAGATCCCGGCGGCTCTGGAAACACCATATATTTT.

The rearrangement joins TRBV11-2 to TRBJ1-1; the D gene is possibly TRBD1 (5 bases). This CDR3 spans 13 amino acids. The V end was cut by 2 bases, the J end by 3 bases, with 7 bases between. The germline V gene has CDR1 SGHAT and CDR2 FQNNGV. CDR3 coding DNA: TGTGCCAGCAGCTTATCGGGGGACACTGAAGCTTTCTTT. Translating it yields CASSLSGDTEAFF.

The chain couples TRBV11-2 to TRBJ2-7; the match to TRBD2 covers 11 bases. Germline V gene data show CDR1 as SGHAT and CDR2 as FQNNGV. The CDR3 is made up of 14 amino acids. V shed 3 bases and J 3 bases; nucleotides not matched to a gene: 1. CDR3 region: CASSFTSGSYEQYF. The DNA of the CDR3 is TGTGCCAGCAGCTTCACTAGCGGGAGCTACGAGCAGTACTTC.

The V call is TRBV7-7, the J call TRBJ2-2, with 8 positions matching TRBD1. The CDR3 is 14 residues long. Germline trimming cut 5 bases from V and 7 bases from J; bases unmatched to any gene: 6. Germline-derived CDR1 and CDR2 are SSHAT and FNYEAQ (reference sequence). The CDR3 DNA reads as TGTGCCAGCAGCGCCCCACAGGGGGTCGGGGAGCTGTTTTTT. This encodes CASSAPQGVGELFF.

The CDR3 coding sequence is TGCGCCAGCAGCCCACGGGGGGCGGACTATGGCTACACCTTC. Protein sequence: CASSPRGADYGYTF. The chain recombines TRBV5-1 with TRBJ1-2; D is possibly TRBD1 (6 bases). V lost 4 bases, J lost 3 bases, and 13 bases lay in between. CDR3 length: 14 residues. From germline, CDR1 is SGHRS and CDR2 YFSETQ.

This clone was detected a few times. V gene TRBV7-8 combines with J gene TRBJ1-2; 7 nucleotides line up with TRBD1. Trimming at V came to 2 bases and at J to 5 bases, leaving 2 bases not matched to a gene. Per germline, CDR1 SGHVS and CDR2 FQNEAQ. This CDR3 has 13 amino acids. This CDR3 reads CASSLMTGYGYTF. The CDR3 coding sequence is TGTGCCAGCAGCTTAATGACAGGGTATGGCTACACCTTC.

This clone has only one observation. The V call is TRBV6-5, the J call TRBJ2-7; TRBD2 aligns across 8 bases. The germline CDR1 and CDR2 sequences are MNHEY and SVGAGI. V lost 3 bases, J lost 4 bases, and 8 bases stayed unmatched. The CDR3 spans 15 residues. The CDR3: CASSYSGGVPYEQYF. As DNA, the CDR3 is TGTGCCAGCAGTTATTCCGGGGGGGTACCATACGAGCAGTACTTC.

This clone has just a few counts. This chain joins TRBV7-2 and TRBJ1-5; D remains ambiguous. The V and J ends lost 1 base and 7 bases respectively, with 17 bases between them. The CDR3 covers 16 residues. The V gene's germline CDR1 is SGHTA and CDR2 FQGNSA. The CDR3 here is CASSLVWAPKGQPQHF. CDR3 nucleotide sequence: TGTGCCAGCAGCTTAGTATGGGCACCGAAAGGACAGCCCCAGCATTTT.

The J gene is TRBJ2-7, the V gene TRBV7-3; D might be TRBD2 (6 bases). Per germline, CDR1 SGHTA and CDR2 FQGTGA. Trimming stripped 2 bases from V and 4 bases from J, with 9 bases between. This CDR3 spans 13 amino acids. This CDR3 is CASSLEAGYEQYF. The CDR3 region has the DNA TGTGCCAGCAGCTTAGAAGCGGGTTACGAGCAGTACTTC.

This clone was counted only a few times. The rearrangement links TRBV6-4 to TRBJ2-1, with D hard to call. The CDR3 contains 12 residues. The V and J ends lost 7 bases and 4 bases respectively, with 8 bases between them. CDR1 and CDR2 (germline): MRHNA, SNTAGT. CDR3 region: CASTDNYNEQFF. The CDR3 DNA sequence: TGTGCCAGCACCGACAATTACAATGAGCAGTTCTTC.

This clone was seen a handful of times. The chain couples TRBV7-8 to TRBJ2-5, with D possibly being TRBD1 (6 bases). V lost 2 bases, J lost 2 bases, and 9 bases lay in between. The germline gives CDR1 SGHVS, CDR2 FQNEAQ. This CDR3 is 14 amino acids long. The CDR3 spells CASSLSGTQETQYF. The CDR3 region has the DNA TGTGCCAGCAGCTTATCCGGGACACAAGAGACCCAGTACTTC.

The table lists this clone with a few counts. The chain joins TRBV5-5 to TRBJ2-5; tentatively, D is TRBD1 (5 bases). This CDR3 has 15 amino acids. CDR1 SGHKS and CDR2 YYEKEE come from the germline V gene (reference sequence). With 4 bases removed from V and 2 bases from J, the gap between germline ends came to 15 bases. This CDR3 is CASSIRQTTQETQYF. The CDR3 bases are TGTGCCAGCAGCATCCGACAGACAACACAAGAGACCCAGTACTTC.

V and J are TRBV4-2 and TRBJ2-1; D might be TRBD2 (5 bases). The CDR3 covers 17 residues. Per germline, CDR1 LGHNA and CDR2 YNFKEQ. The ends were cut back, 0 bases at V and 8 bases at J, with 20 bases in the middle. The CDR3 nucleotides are TGTGCCAGCAGCCAAGATGTCGGGGTTACTAGTTTTGATGAGCAGTTCTTC. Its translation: CASSQDVGVTSFDEQFF.

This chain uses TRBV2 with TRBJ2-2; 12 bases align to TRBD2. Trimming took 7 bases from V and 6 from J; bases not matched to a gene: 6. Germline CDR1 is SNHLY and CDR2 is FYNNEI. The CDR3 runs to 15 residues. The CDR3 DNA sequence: TGTGCCAGCAATTCAGGACTAGCGGGATCCGGGGAGCTGTTTTTT. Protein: CASNSGLAGSGELFF.

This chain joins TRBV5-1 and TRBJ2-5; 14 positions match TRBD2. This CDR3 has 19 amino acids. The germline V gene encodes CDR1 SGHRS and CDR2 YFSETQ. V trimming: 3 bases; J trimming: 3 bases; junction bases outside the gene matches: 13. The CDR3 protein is CASSSPPGWTSGGKETQYF. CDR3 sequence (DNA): TGCGCCAGCAGCTCCCCCCCGGGATGGACTAGCGGGGGGAAAGAGACCCAGTACTTC.

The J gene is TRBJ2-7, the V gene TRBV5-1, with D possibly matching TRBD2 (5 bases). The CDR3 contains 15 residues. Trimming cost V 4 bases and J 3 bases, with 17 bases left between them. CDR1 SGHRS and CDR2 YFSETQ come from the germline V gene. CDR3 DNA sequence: TGCGCCAGCAGCCCGGAGGTTTGGGCAGACTACGAGCAGTACTTC. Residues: CASSPEVWADYEQYF.